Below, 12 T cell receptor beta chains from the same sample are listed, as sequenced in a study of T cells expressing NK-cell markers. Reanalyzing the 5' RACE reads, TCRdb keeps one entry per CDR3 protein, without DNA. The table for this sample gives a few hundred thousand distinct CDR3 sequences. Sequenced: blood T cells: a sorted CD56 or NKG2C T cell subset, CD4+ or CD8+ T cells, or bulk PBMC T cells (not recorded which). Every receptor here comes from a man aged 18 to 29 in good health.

CDR3 amino acids: CASSLGFGLAGISYNEQFF. V usage is TRBV5-4 and J usage is TRBJ2-1; lacking DNA, the TRBD2 call made by TCRdb goes unchecked. CDR1 and CDR2 (germline): SGHNT, YYREEE (reference sequence). This CDR3 is built from 19 residues.

CDR3 in amino acids: CASSLVGDQETQYF. The chain has TRBV5-6 and TRBJ2-5. CDR1 and CDR2 from the germline V gene are SGHDT and YYEEEE. The CDR3 is made up of 14 amino acids. Full variable domain (outside the CDR3, taken from reference TRBV5-6 and TRBJ2-5): DAGVTQSPTHLIKTRGQQVTLRCSPKSGHDTVSWYQQALGQGPQFIFQYYEEEERQRGNFPDRFSGHQFPNYSSELNVNALLLGDSALYLCASSLVGDQETQYFGPGTRLLVL.

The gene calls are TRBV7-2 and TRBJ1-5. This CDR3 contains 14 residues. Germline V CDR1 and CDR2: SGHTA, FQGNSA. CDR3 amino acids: CATTLNAANQPQHF. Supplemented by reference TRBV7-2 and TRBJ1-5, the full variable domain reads GAGVSQSPSNKVTEKGKDVELRCDPISGHTALYWYRQSLGQGLEFLIYFQGNSAPDKSGLPSDRFSAERTGGSVSTLTIQRTQQEDSAVYLCATTLNAANQPQHFGDGTRLSIL.

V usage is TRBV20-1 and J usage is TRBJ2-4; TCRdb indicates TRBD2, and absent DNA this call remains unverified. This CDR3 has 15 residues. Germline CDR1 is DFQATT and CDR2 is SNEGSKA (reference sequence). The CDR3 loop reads CSASPSGRAENIQYF.

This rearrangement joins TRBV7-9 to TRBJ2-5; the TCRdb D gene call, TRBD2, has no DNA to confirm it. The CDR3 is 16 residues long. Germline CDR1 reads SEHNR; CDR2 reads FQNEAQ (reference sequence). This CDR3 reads CASTHYGTSVQETQYF.

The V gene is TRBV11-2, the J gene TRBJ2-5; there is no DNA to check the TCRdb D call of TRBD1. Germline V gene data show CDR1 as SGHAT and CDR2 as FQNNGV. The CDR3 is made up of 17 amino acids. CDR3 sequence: CASSLNPPGMPKETQYF.

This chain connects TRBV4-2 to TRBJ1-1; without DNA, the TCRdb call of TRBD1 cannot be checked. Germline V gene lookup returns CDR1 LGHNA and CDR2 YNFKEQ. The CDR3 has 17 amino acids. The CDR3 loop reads CASSQEVSLRGNTEAFF.

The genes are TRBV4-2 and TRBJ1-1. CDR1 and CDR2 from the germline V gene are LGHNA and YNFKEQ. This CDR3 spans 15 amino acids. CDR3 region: CASSRYGQLNTEAFF.

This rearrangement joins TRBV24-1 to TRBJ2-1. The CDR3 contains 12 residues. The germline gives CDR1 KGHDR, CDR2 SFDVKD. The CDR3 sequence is CATSDLALKQFF.

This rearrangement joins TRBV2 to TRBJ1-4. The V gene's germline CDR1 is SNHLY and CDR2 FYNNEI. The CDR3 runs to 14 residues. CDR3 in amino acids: CASSPRGAGEKLFF.

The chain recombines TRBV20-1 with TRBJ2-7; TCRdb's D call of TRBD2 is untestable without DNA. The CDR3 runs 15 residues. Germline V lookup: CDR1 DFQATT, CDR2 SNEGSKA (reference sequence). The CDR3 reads CSARDWAYSAHEQYF.

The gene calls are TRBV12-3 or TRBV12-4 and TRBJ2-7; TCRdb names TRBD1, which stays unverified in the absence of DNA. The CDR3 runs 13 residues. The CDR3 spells CASSLDRGLEQYF.